These 8 T cell receptor beta chains were sequenced from one sample in a study of blood T cell repertoires in COVID-19. Using immunoSEQ multiplex PCR, the repertoire was profiled, and TCRdb retains in-frame clones only, with some absent. The repertoire holds under 30,000 clones, with about 90% as singletons. The sample taken for sequencing was peripheral blood. The source is a human donor with active COVID-19. The donor label of this sample is uncertain.

The chain has TRBV5-1 and TRBJ2-3; D ambiguous. This CDR3 region has 13 residues. Germline V gives CDR1 SGHRS, CDR2 YFSETQ. The ends were cut back, 0 bases at V and 4 bases at J, with 6 bases in the middle. The chain's CDR3 is CASSLAWPDTQYF. The CDR3 DNA reads TGCGCCAGCAGCTTGGCCTGGCCAGATACGCAGTATTTT. The entire variable domain, with the rest obtained from reference TRBV5-1 and TRBJ2-3, is as follows: KAGVTQTPRYLIKTRGQQVTLSCSPISGHRSVSWYQQTPGQGLQFLFEYFSETQRNKGNFPGRFSGRQFSNSRSEMNVSTLELGDSALYLCASSLAWPDTQYFGPGTRLTVL.

V is TRBV7-2 and J is TRBJ2-5; D uncertain. V lost 3 bases and J 4 bases, leaving 6 bases between the germline ends. This CDR3 is 12 amino acids long. The germline V gene encodes CDR1 SGHTA and CDR2 FQGNSA. The CDR3 spells CASSFNSETQYF. CDR3 DNA: TGTGCCAGCAGCTTCAACTCAGAGACCCAGTACTTC.

The gene calls are TRBV6-5 and TRBJ2-7; 8 bases line up with TRBD1. Germline CDR1 reads MNHEY; CDR2 reads SVGAGI. This CDR3 region has 16 residues. The V gene end was trimmed by 0 bases and the J gene end by 6 bases; junction bases not matched to a gene: 10. CDR3 bases: TGTGCCAGCAGTTACTCGACACCTGGACAGGGAGGCGAGCAGTACTTC. Protein product: CASSYSTPGQGGEQYF.

The chain is built from TRBV4-1 and TRBJ2-3, with D perhaps TRBD2 (5 bases). The V end was cut by 4 bases, the J end by 4 bases, with 18 bases between. The germline CDR1 and CDR2 sequences are MGHRA and YSYEKL. The CDR3 covers 16 residues. This chain's CDR3 is CASSRTTSTVPDTQYF. CDR3 DNA: TGCGCCAGCAGCCGAACCACTAGTACGGTTCCAGATACGCAGTATTTT.

The chain employs TRBV4-3 and TRBJ2-7; 7 nucleotides agree with TRBD2. The CDR3 is 16 residues long. Trimming removed 0 bases from V and 0 bases from J; junction bases left unmatched: 5. Germline CDR1 and CDR2: LGHNA and YSLEER. DNA of the CDR3: TGCGCCAGCAGCCAAGATTCCAGGACTAGCTCCTACGAGCAGTACTTC. It encodes CASSQDSRTSSYEQYF.

The chain uses TRBV24-1 and TRBJ1-1, with TRBD1 as a possible D gene (6 bases). CDR1 and CDR2 from the germline V gene are KGHDR and SFDVKD. This CDR3 is built from 15 residues. V was shortened by 2 bases and J by 3 bases, with 12 bases between the two germline ends. CDR3 in DNA: TGTGCCACCAGTGATTCCAACAGGGTACACACTGAAGCTTTCTTT. This encodes CATSDSNRVHTEAFF.

This clone was picked up a small number of times. In nucleotides, the CDR3 is TGTGCCAGCAGGATTAATAGACAGGGCCCGCAGTACTTC. Translated, it gives CASRINRQGPQYF. This chain links TRBV2 with TRBJ2-7; 7 bases are a match to TRBD1. This CDR3 has 13 residues. Germline V CDR1 and CDR2: SNHLY, FYNNEI. Unmatched junction bases numbered 11, after V lost 6 bases and J lost 9 bases. Complete variable domain (other parts from reference TRBV2 and TRBJ2-7): EPEVTQTPSHQVTQMGQEVILRCVPISNHLYFYWYRQILGQKVEFLVSFYNNEISEKSEIFDDQFSVERPDGSNFTLKIRSTKLEDSAMYFCASRINRQGPQYFGPGTRLTVT.

This chain connects TRBV5-1 to TRBJ2-2; 9 nucleotides line up with TRBD1. The CDR3 runs to 17 residues. J gave up 3 bases and V 4 bases, and 10 bases lay outside the gene matches. Germline V gene lookup returns CDR1 SGHRS and CDR2 YFSETQ. As DNA, the CDR3 is TGCGCCAGCAGCAGACAAACAGGGGGCTCGGACACCGGGGAGCTGTTTTTT. Translating it yields CASSRQTGGSDTGELFF.